These T cell receptor beta chains were read from a single sample in a study of T cell responses to AZD1222 COVID-19 vaccine. Only in-frame clones appear in the TCRdb table, and some are missing; sequencing was by immunoSEQ multiplex PCR. The sample has 100,000 to 120,000 clones; 70% to 90% are singletons. The sequencing used peripheral blood, collected on day 0 of AZD1222 vaccination. Receptors originate from an adult in good health. CDR3s include the opening cysteine and the closing phenylalanine or tryptophan. The D gene is left open where the match is weak. Not all rows give a size; the values are once, few, many and, for expanded clones, a class.

V	D	size	J	CDR3	DNA
TRBV7-2	-	few	TRBJ2-1	CASSLLGDYNEQFF	TGTGCCAGCAGCTTATTGGGGGATTACAATGAGCAGTTCTTC
TRBV20-1	-	-	TRBJ2-7	CSAGPGGEQYF	TGCAGTGCTGGCCCTGGGGGGGAGCAGTACTTC
TRBV20-1	-	-	TRBJ1-6	CSASNARSNSPLHF	TGCAGTGCTAGTAACGCCAGGAGTAATTCACCCCTCCACTTT
TRBV6-5	TRBD1	-	TRBJ1-2	CASSSTGAANYGYTF	TGTGCCAGCAGCTCTACAGGGGCAGCTAACTATGGCTACACCTTC
TRBV3-1/TRBV3-2	-	-	TRBJ2-5	CASSQAQGSGETQYF	TGTGCCAGCAGCCAAGCCCAGGGTAGCGGAGAGACCCAGTACTTC
TRBV7-8	TRBD2	once	TRBJ2-3	CASSVAGGPTDTQYF	TGTGCCAGCAGCGTAGCGGGAGGACCCACAGATACGCAGTATTTT
TRBV21-1	-	few	TRBJ2-1	CASSKVLWTGAPPPYNEQFF	TGTGCCAGCAGCAAAGTTCTGTGGACAGGGGCTCCCCCGCCCTACAATGAGCAGTTCTTC
TRBV28	-	-	TRBJ1-2	CASSPDTANYGYTF	TGTGCCAGCAGTCCCGACACGGCTAACTATGGCTACACCTTC
TRBV5-1	TRBD1	-	TRBJ2-2	CASSLDRGAGELFF	TGCGCCAGCAGCTTGGACAGGGGAGCCGGGGAGCTGTTTTTT
TRBV28	-	-	TRBJ1-6	CASSSSDSPLHF	TGTGCCAGCAGTTCGTCGGATTCACCCCTCCACTTT
TRBV28	-	-	TRBJ2-7	CASTTSRGPSYEQYF	TGTGCCAGCACCACTAGCAGGGGACCCTCCTACGAGCAGTACTTC
TRBV14	-	-	TRBJ1-1	CASSQDLMNTEAFF	TGTGCCAGCAGCCAAGACCTGATGAACACTGAAGCTTTCTTT
TRBV7-2	-	-	TRBJ1-6	CASSLAGPQNHSPLHF	TGTGCCAGCAGCTTAGCGGGACCACAGAACCATTCACCCCTCCACTTT
TRBV4-2	-	-	TRBJ2-7	CASSQGHGVYEQYF	TGTGCCAGCAGCCAAGGGCATGGGGTCTACGAGCAGTACTTC
TRBV11-1	-	-	TRBJ1-1	CASSTRVLGEAFF	TGTGCCAGCAGCACAAGGGTCCTAGGCGAAGCTTTCTTT
TRBV28	-	-	TRBJ2-1	CASSFQLIYNEQFF	TGTGCCAGCAGTTTTCAACTGATCTACAATGAGCAGTTCTTC
TRBV9	TRBD2	-	TRBJ2-1	CASSVVEAGGTNEQFF	TGTGCCAGCAGCGTAGTGGAAGCGGGAGGAACCAATGAGCAGTTCTTC
TRBV11-3	-	once	TRBJ2-7	CASSESPGDEQYF	TGTGCCAGCAGCGAGTCCCCCGGGGATGAGCAGTACTTC
TRBV19	-	-	TRBJ1-5	CASSGKGDQPQHF	TGTGCCAGTAGTGGGAAGGGAGATCAGCCCCAGCATTTT
TRBV7-3	TRBD2	-	TRBJ2-2	CASSRERESRELFF	TGTGCCAGCAGCCGCGAGCGGGAGAGCCGGGAGCTGTTTTTT
TRBV3-1/TRBV3-2	-	-	TRBJ2-5	CASSQSAGWGQQETQYF	TGTGCCAGCAGCCAATCGGCAGGATGGGGGCAGCAAGAGACCCAGTACTTC
TRBV19	-	-	TRBJ1-1	CASSTGVGTEAFF	TGTGCCAGTAGTACAGGGGTCGGAACTGAAGCTTTCTTT
TRBV6-6	-	-	TRBJ1-2	CATQPREGGYGYTF	TGTGCCACCCAGCCTCGGGAGGGTGGCTATGGCTACACCTTC
TRBV6-1	-	once	TRBJ2-1	CASSESRGPYNEQFF	TGTGCCAGCAGTGAAAGTAGAGGGCCGTACAATGAGCAGTTCTTC
TRBV19	-	-	TRBJ1-2	CASSIPGIAYGYTF	TGTGCCAGTAGTATACCAGGGATTGCCTATGGCTACACCTTC
TRBV3-1/TRBV3-2	-	-	TRBJ1-2	CASSFGQTFYGYTF	TGTGCCAGCAGCTTCGGACAGACCTTCTATGGCTACACCTTC
TRBV20-1	-	-	TRBJ1-1	CSASKQTEAFF	TGCAGTGCTAGTAAACAAACTGAAGCTTTCTTT
TRBV5-1	TRBD1	-	TRBJ1-2	CASSQLGTGGFYGYTF	TGCGCCAGCAGCCAACTAGGGACAGGGGGTTTCTATGGCTACACCTTC
TRBV5-4	-	once	TRBJ2-5	CASSLGAASQYF	TGTGCCAGCAGCTTGGGGGCCGCGTCGCAGTACTTC
TRBV2	-	-	TRBJ1-2	CASTLGRIYGYTF	TGTGCCAGCACCCTCGGACGGATATATGGCTACACCTTC
TRBV19	-	-	TRBJ2-7	CASSAGPSFYYEQYF	TGTGCCAGTAGTGCTGGACCTTCTTTCTACTACGAGCAGTACTTC
TRBV4-1	-	-	TRBJ1-4	CASSQVVRDPREKLFF	TGCGCCAGCAGCCAAGTCGTTAGGGACCCTCGGGAAAAACTGTTTTTT
TRBV9	-	-	TRBJ1-1	CASSVGGAGEAFF	TGTGCCAGCAGCGTAGGGGGGGCAGGTGAAGCTTTCTTT
TRBV25-1	-	-	TRBJ1-6	CASKRGGGDSPLHF	TGTGCCAGCAAGCGCGGGGGCGGAGATTCACCCCTCCACTTT
TRBV9	-	-	TRBJ2-3	CASSLNGVAATDTQYF	TGTGCCAGCAGCCTGAATGGGGTAGCGGCCACAGATACGCAGTATTTT
TRBV7-6	TRBD2	once	TRBJ2-1	CASSLVGSGIQNEQFF	TGTGCCAGCAGCTTGGTTGGGAGCGGGATCCAGAATGAGCAGTTCTTC
TRBV9	-	once	TRBJ1-2	CASSPTDRGSSSNYGYTF	TGTGCCAGCAGCCCGACAGATCGCGGGAGTAGTTCGAACTATGGCTACACCTTC
TRBV5-5	TRBD1	few	TRBJ1-2	CASSLAVGQGKGYTF	TGTGCCAGCAGCTTGGCCGTGGGACAGGGGAAGGGCTACACCTTC
TRBV5-4	TRBD1	-	TRBJ2-7	CASSGGTGKSYEQYF	TGTGCCAGCAGCGGCGGGACAGGGAAATCCTACGAGCAGTACTTC
TRBV4-2	-	-	TRBJ2-7	CASSHVNEQQYF	TGTGCCAGCAGCCACGTAAATGAGCAGCAGTACTTC
TRBV7-9	TRBD2	-	TRBJ2-7	CASSPPGLAGIYEQYF	TGTGCCAGCAGCCCCCCGGGACTAGCGGGAATCTACGAGCAGTACTTC
TRBV3-1/TRBV3-2	TRBD2	-	TRBJ2-5	CASSHLGTSGQETQYF	TGTGCCAGCAGCCACCTCGGGACTAGCGGCCAAGAGACCCAGTACTTC